The clone carrying this T cell receptor beta chain was counted between two and nine times. The data were taken from a study of human T cells and chemical hapten exposure. Single cDNA molecules in the library carried unique molecular identifiers attached during preparation. MiXCR, applied by TCRdb to the RACE reads, yields one record per CDR3 protein. The table shows 71,000 or so distinct CDR3 sequences, with over 7.5% occurring only once. Time point in this sample: patch test 1, 2 weeks after DPC sensitization. The treatment is: therapeutic diphenylcyclopropenone sensitization with weekly scalp DPC. Germline values: CDR1 LGHNA, CDR2 YNFKEQ. CDR3 length: 15 amino acids. Trimming removed 4 bases from V and 4 bases from J, with 11 bases in between.

This receptor was obtained from a woman between 40 and 55 years old with alopecia areata. Some clones in this sample may be carry-over from other donors' samples. The input for sequencing was whole blood, taken in connection with sensitization to the hapten diphenylcyclopropenone (DPC). The rearrangement joins TRBV4-2 to TRBJ1-6, with D perhaps matching TRBD1 (6 bases). The CDR3 bases are TGTGCCAGCAGCCCGGGGGCGCTATATAATTCACCCCTCCACTTT. This translates into CASSPGALYNSPLHF.